Sequencing of this TCR beta chain was carried out in a study of T cell responses to AZD1222 COVID-19 vaccine. On this clone: As yet, its antigen is unknown.

The protocol was immunoSEQ multiplex PCR, while the TCRdb copy is restricted to in-frame clones and leaves out a portion. The sample contains 100,000 to 150,000 clones, 80% to 90% of which appear only once. This CDR3 is built from 15 residues. The V end was cut by 1 base, the J end by 0 bases, with 9 bases between. Germline V gene sequence: CDR1 MNHNY, CDR2 SVGAGI (reference sequence). Study-wide findings and caveats: Increased Spike-specific TCR breadth and depth were observed after two AZD1222 doses. In a largely white British group with more females than males, clonal diversity was possibly underestimated. Only a handful of AZD1222 recipients tested seropositive at baseline.

This sequence joins TRBV6-6 and TRBJ1-1; D is unclear. The input for sequencing was peripheral blood, taken 28 days after the second AZD1222 dose. This TCR was recovered from an adult who received the AZD1222 COVID-19 vaccine. DNA for the CDR3: TGTGCCAGCAGTTACTTTGCGGGTTTGAACACTGAAGCTTTCTTT. As protein: CASSYFAGLNTEAFF.